One and the same sample provided the 8 T cell receptor beta chains below, sequenced in a study of identical twins. TCRdb ran MiXCR on the 5' RACE reads and lists one entry per CDR3 protein. The sample holds around 550,000 distinct CDR3 sequences; 12% to 15% are singletons and the top ten take less than 0.5%. These data also featured in a second study, about yellow fever vaccine responses in identical twins.

The source material was CD4+ T cells sorted from blood. The receptors derive from a young woman in good health.

This clonotype has more than one count but fewer than ten. The chain has TRBV3-1 and TRBJ1-5, with D hard to call. This CDR3 has 14 amino acids. Trimming removed 1 base from V and 3 bases from J, with 7 bases in between. Germline V CDR1 and CDR2: LGHDT, YNNKEL (reference sequence). The CDR3 DNA reads as TGTGCCAGCAGCCAAGGACGGAACAATCAGCCCCAGCATTTT. Its protein product is CASSQGRNNQPQHF.

The chain links TRBV20-1 to TRBJ2-4; 8 nucleotides match TRBD2. Per the germline V gene, CDR1 is DFQATT and CDR2 is SNEGSKA (reference sequence). Trimming took 1 base from V and 3 from J; bases not matched to a gene: 11. This CDR3 is built from 17 residues. CDR3 in amino acids: CSARVNSGGTFKNIQYF. CDR3 coding DNA: TGCAGTGCTAGAGTAAACAGCGGGGGAACCTTCAAAAACATTCAGTACTTC.

In this sample, this clonotype turned up a few times. J is TRBJ1-2 and V is TRBV7-9, with 7 bases lining up with TRBD1. In germline, CDR1 is SEHNR, CDR2 FQNEAQ (reference sequence). The CDR3 has 14 residues. J was trimmed by 4 bases and V by 4 bases; bases with no gene match: 6. The CDR3 protein is CASSSKGASYGYTF. DNA of the CDR3: TGTGCCAGCAGCTCGAAGGGGGCCAGCTATGGCTACACCTTC.

Note on this clonotype: This may stem from a read error, because a much larger clone lies one nucleotide away. The V and J genes are TRBV7-8 and TRBJ1-6, with D unresolved. The CDR3 has 16 residues. V lost 1 base, J lost 0 bases, and 7 bases lay in between. Germline CDR1 SGHVS, CDR2 FQNEAQ. The CDR3 DNA reads TGTGCCAGCAGCTTAGACACGAGCTCCTATAATTCACCCCTCCACTTT. Translated: CASSLDTSSYNSPLHF.

The J gene is TRBJ2-1, the V gene TRBV20-1, with a possible D match to TRBD2 (5 bases). Trimming took off 3 bases at V and 8 bases at J, with 17 bases between the two ends. Germline V gene sequence: CDR1 DFQATT, CDR2 SNEGSKA (reference sequence). CDR3 size: 14 residues. The CDR3 region is CSASSREKRYEQFF. Written as DNA, the CDR3 is TGCAGTGCTAGTTCACGAGAGAAGCGGTATGAGCAGTTCTTC.

This chain connects TRBV7-8 to TRBJ2-7; no clear D. With 5 bases removed from V and 0 bases from J, the gap between germline ends came to 20 bases. Germline CDR1 and CDR2: SGHVS and FQNEAQ. The length of the CDR3 is 17 residues. The CDR3 is CASSSSRAGRTSYEQYF. In DNA, the CDR3 is TGTGCCAGCAGCAGTTCCCGGGCCGGGCGGACCTCCTACGAGCAGTACTTC.

This chain connects TRBV3-1 to TRBJ2-2; D may be TRBD1 (6 bases). The CDR3 sequence is 15 residues long. Germline CDR1 is LGHDT and CDR2 is YNNKEL (reference sequence). Trimming left V 2 bases short and J 5 bases short, with 12 bases between. As DNA, the CDR3 is TGTGCCAGCAGCCAAACTGGGGGCTGGACCGGGGAGCTGTTTTTT. Its translation is CASSQTGGWTGELFF.

This clonotype was counted between two and nine times. V and J are TRBV2 and TRBJ2-7, with 11 bases identical to TRBD2. In germline, CDR1 is SNHLY, CDR2 FYNNEI. The CDR3 contains 15 residues. V lost 5 bases and J lost 3; bases outside the gene matches: 6. CDR3 region: CASSRTGTSGYEQYF. The DNA for the CDR3 is TGTGCCAGCAGTAGAACCGGGACTAGCGGCTACGAGCAGTACTTC. Based on the CDR3 plus reference TRBV2 and TRBJ2-7, the full variable domain is EPEVTQTPSHQVTQMGQEVILRCVPISNHLYFYWYRQILGQKVEFLVSFYNNEISEKSEIFDDQFSVERPDGSNFTLKIRSTKLEDSAMYFCASSRTGTSGYEQYFGPGTRLTVT.